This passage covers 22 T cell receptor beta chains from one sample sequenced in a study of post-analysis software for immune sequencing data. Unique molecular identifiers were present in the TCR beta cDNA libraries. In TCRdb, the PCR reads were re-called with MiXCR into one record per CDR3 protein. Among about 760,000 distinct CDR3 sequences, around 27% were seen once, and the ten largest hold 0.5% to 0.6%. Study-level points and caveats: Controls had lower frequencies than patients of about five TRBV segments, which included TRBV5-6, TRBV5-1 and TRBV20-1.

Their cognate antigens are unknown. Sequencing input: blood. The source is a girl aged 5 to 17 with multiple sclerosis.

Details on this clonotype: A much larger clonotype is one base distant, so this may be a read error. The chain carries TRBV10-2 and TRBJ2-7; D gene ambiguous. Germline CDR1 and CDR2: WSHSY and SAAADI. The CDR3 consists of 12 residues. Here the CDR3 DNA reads TGCGCCGGCAGTGCCGACGAAAGACAGCAGTACTTC. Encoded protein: CAGSADERQQYF.

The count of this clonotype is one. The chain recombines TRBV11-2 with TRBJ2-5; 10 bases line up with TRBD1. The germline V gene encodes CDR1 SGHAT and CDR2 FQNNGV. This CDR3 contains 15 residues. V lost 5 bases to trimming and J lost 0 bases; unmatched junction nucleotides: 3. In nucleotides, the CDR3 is TGTGCCAGCAGCCGACAGGGGGCCTACCAAGAGACCCAGTACTTC. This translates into CASSRQGAYQETQYF.

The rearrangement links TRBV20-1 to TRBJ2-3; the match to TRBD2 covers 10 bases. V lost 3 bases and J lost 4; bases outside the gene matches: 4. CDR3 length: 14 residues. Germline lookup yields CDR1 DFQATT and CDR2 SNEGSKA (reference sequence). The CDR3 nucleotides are TGCAGTGCTAGCCCACTAGCGGGGTCAGATACGCAGTATTTT. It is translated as CSASPLAGSDTQYF.

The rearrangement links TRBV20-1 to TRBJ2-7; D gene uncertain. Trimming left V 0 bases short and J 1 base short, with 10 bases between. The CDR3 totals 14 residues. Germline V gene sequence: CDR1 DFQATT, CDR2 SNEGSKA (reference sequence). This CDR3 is CSARDPPPSYEQYF. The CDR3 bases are TGCAGTGCTAGAGATCCCCCTCCGTCCTACGAGCAGTACTTC.

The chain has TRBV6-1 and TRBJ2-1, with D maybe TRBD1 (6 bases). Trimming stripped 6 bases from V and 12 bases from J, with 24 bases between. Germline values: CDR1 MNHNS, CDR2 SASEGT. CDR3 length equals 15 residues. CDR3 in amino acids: CASRPPGEIFTGQFF. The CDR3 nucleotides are TGTGCCAGCAGGCCACCAGGGGAGATCTTTACCGGGCAGTTCTTC.

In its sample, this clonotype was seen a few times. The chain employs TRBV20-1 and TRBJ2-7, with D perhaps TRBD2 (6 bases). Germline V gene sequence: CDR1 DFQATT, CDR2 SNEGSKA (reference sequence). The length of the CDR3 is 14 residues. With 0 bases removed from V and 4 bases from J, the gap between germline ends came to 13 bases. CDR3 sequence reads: CSARDVGRGYEQYF. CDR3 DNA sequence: TGCAGTGCTAGAGATGTCGGACGGGGGTACGAGCAGTACTTC.

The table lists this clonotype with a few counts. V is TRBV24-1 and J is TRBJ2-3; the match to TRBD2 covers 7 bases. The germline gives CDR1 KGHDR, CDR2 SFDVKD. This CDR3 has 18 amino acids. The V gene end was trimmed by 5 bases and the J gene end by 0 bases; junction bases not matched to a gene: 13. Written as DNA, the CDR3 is TGTGCCACCAGTGGACGGCCTAGCGGTAAAACCAGCACAGATACGCAGTATTTT. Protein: CATSGRPSGKTSTDTQYF.

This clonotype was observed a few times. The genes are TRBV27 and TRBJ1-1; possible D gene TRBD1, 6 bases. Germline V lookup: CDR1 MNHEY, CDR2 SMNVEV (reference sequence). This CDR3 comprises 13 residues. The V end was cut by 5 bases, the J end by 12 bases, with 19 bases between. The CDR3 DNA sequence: TGTGCCAGCAGTCGGGGGGAACAGGGTACAACTTTCTTT. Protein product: CASSRGEQGTTFF.

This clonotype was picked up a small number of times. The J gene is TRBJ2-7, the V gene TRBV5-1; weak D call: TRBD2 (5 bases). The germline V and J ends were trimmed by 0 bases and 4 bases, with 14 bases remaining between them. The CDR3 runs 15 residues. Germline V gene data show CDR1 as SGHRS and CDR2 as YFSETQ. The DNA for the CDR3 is TGCGCCAGCAGCTTGGCCTCGGGGTGGTCGTACGAGCAGTACTTC. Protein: CASSLASGWSYEQYF.

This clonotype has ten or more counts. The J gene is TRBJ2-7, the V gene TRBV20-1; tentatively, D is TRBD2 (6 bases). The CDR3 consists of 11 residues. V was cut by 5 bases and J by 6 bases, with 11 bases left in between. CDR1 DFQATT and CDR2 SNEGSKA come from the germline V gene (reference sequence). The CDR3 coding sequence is TGCAGTGCTTGGGACTCGCCCGAGCAGTACTTC. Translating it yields CSAWDSPEQYF.

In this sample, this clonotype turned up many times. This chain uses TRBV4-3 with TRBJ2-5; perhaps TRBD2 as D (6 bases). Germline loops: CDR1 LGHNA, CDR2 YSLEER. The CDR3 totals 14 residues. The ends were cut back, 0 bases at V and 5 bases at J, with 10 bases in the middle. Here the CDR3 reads CASSQDTSRETQYF. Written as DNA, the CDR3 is TGCGCCAGCAGCCAAGATACTAGCCGGGAGACCCAGTACTTC.

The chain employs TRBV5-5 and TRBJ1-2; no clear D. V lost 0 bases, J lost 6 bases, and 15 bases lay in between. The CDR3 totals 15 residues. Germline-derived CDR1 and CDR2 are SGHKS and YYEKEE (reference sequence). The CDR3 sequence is CASSLGLGVGDGYTF. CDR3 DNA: TGTGCCAGCAGCTTGGGTCTCGGCGTAGGAGATGGCTACACCTTC.

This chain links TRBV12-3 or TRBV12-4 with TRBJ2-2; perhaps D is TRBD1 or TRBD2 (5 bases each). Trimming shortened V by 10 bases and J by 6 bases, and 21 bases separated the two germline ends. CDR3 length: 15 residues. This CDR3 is CATDPGTNGAGELFF. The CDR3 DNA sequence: TGTGCCACCGATCCCGGGACCAACGGCGCCGGGGAGCTGTTTTTT.

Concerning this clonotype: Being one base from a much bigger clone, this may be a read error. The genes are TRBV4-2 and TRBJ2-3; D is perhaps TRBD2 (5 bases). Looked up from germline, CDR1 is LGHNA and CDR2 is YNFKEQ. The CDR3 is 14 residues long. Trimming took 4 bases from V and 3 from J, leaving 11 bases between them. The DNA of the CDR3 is TGTGCCAGCAGCCCGGGGTCGGGGACAGATACGCAGTATTTT. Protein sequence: CASSPGSGTDTQYF.

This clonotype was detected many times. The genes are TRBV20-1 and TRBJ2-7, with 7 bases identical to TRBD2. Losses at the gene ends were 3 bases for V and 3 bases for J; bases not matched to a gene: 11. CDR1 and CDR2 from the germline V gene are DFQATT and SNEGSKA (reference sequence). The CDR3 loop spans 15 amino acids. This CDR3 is CSASPGLVGFYEQYF. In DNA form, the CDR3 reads TGCAGTGCTAGCCCAGGACTAGTGGGATTCTACGAGCAGTACTTC.

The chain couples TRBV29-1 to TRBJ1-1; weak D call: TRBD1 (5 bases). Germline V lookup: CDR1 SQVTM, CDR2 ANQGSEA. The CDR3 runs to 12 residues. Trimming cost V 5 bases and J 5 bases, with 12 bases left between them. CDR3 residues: CSVSGVGTEAFF. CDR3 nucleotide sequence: TGCAGCGTTTCGGGGGTCGGGACTGAAGCTTTCTTT.

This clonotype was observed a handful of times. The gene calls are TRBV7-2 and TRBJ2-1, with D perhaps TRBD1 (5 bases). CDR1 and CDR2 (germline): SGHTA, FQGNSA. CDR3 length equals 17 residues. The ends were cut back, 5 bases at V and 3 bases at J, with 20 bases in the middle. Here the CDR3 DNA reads TGTGCCAGCAGCGAAAGGGGTGACGGTTATTTCTACAATGAGCAGTTCTTC. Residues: CASSERGDGYFYNEQFF.

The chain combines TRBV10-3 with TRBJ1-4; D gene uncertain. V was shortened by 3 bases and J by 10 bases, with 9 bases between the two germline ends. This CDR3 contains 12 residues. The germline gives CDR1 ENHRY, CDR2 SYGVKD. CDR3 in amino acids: CAISEWSGKLFF. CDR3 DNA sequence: TGTGCCATCAGTGAATGGAGCGGAAAACTGTTTTTT.

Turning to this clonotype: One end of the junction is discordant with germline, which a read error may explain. The CDR3 sequence is CGSTWTSGRRDTQYF. In DNA, the CDR3 is TGTGGCAGCACCTGGACTAGCGGGAGAAGAGATACGCAGTATTTT. The genes are TRBV11-2 and TRBJ2-3; 13 bases are a match to TRBD2. Germline CDR1 SGHAT, CDR2 FQNNGV. This CDR3 has 15 amino acids.

The CDR3 bases are TGCAGTGCCCGACTAGCTGCAGAGACCCAGTACTTC. Translation gives CSARLAAETQYF. The chain is built from TRBV20-1 and TRBJ2-5, with 7 bases aligning to TRBD2. Looked up from germline, CDR1 is DFQATT and CDR2 is SNEGSKA (reference sequence). The CDR3 is 12 residues long. Trimming removed 6 bases from V and 4 bases from J; junction bases left unmatched: 5.

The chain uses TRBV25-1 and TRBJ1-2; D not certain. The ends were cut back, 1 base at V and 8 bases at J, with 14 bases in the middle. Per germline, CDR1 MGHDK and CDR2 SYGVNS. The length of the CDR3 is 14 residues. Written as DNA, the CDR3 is TGTGCCAGCAGTGAATTCATGGGCGCGCGGGGCTACACCTTC. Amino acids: CASSEFMGARGYTF.

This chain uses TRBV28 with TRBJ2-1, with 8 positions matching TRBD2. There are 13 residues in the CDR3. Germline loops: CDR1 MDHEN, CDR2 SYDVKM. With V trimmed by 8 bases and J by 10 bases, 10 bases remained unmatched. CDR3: CASGVAGSEEQFF. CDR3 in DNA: TGTGCCAGCGGGGTAGCGGGATCGGAAGAGCAGTTCTTC.